This is a list of T cell receptor beta chains from one sample in a study of blood T cell repertoires in COVID-19. TCRdb's copy holds only in-frame clones and misses some; the assay was immunoSEQ multiplex PCR. This sample has some 180,000 clones, with around 84% found just once. The source material was peripheral blood. The receptors here all came from an elderly woman with COVID-19, enrolled during active disease. Both conserved end residues are part of each CDR3. The order of the fields is D gene, CDR3 length, J gene, V gene, CDR3 protein, CDR3 DNA. A D gene is named only where the DNA matches it firmly.

TRBD2 | 19 | TRBJ2-3 | TRBV9 | CASSVTTQTSGEFTDTQYF | TGTGCCAGCAGCGTCACTACACAGACTAGCGGGGAATTCACAGATACGCAGTATTTT
- | 15 | TRBJ2-3 | TRBV28 | CASSLASFSTDTQYF | TGTGCCAGCAGTCTAGCTTCTTTTAGCACAGATACGCAGTATTTT
TRBD1 | 14 | TRBJ1-1 | TRBV5-1 | CASSLAGTGDAAFF | TGCGCCAGCAGCTTGGCCGGGACAGGGGATGCAGCTTTCTTT
- | 13 | TRBJ1-5 | TRBV7-2 | CASSRQDNQPQHF | TGTGCCAGCAGTCGACAGGACAATCAGCCCCAGCATTTT
TRBD1 | 14 | TRBJ1-6 | TRBV27 | CASSHPGQNSPLHF | TGTGCCAGCAGCCACCCGGGACAGAATTCACCCCTCCACTTT
TRBD2 | 14 | TRBJ2-7 | TRBV14 | CASSRGRAWDEQYF | TGTGCCAGCAGCCGTGGGAGGGCCTGGGACGAGCAGTACTTC
- | 15 | TRBJ2-7 | TRBV27 | CASSPQGQISHEQYF | TGTGCCAGCAGTCCTCAGGGGCAAATTTCCCACGAGCAGTACTTC
- | 12 | TRBJ1-1 | TRBV5-4 | CASSLLSTEAFF | TGTGCCAGCAGCTTATTATCCACTGAAGCTTTCTTT
TRBD2 | 15 | TRBJ2-7 | TRBV7-2 | CASSSNSGDTYEQYF | TGTGCCAGCAGCTCCAATAGCGGGGATACCTACGAGCAGTACTTC
- | 12 | TRBJ2-7 | TRBV7-9 | CASSLGVYEQYF | TGTGCCAGCAGCTTAGGAGTTTACGAGCAGTACTTC
TRBD2 | 12 | TRBJ2-1 | TRBV11-2 | CASSRTRNEQFF | TGTGCCAGCAGCCGGACTAGGAATGAGCAGTTCTTC